These 2 T cell receptor beta chains were all obtained from the same sample, sequenced in a study of shared clonotypes between healthy human individuals. As defined, naive CD8 cells were CD45RO-negative and positively selected for CCR7, with terminally differentiated effector memory CD45RA+ cells excluded. The protocol was immunoSEQ multiplex PCR, while the TCRdb copy is restricted to in-frame clones and leaves out a portion. Of about 2,100,000 clones listed, 85% to 95% were seen once; the top ten hold 1.7%. Sequenced sample: naive CD8+ T cells from PBMCs. The source of these receptors is a man between 18 and 29 years old in good health. Some clones in this sample may be carry-over from other donors' samples.

The chain carries TRBV5-4 and TRBJ2-7, with 9 bases lining up with TRBD2. Trimming took 0 bases from V and 1 from J; bases not matched to a gene: 2. This CDR3 has 15 residues. The germline V gene has CDR1 SGHNT and CDR2 YYREEE (reference sequence). The CDR3 sequence is CASSLALAGSYEQYF. CDR3 DNA sequence: TGTGCCAGCAGCTTGGCCCTAGCGGGATCCTACGAGCAGTACTTC.

The J gene is TRBJ2-1, the V gene TRBV28, with D possibly being TRBD2 (5 bases). Trimming cost V 3 bases and J 6 bases, with 12 bases left between them. This CDR3 spans 14 amino acids. The germline gives CDR1 MDHEN, CDR2 SYDVKM. The chain's CDR3 is CASSLVRAGNEQFF. Here the CDR3 DNA reads TGTGCCAGCAGTTTGGTGAGGGCCGGCAATGAGCAGTTCTTC. Variable domain in full (rest from reference TRBV28 and TRBJ2-1): DVKVTQSSRYLVKRTGEKVFLECVQDMDHENMFWYRQDPGLGLRLIYFSYDVKMKEKGDIPEGYSVSREKKERFSLILESASTNQTSMYLCASSLVRAGNEQFFGPGTRLTVL.